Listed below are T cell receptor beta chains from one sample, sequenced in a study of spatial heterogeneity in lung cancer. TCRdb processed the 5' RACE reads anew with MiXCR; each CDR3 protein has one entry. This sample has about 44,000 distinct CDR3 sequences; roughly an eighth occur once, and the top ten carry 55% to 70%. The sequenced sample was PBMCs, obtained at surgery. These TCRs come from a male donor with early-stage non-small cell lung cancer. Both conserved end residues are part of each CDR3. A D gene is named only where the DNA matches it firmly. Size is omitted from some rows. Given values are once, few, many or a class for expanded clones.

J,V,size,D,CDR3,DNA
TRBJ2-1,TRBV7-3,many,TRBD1,CASSPKGTGAGNEQFF,TGTGCCAGCAGCCCAAAGGGGACAGGGGCAGGCAATGAGCAGTTCTTC
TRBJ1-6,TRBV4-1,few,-,CASSQEENGGDNSPLHF,TGCGCCAGCAGCCAAGAGGAGAATGGGGGGGATAATTCACCCCTCCACTTT
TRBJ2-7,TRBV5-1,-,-,CTSSHPGLSGYDEQYF,TGCACCAGCAGCCACCCGGGTTTATCAGGGTACGACGAGCAGTACTTC
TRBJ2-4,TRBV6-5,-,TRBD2,CASRERLGLAGAYKNIQYF,TGTGCCAGCAGAGAGAGGTTGGGTCTCGCGGGAGCCTACAAAAACATTCAGTACTTC
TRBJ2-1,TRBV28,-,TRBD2,CASSLTSGDSYNEQFF,TGTGCCAGCTCATTGACTAGCGGCGATTCCTACAATGAGCAGTTCTTC
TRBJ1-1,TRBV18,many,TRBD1,CASSTDRVKAEAFF,TGTGCCAGCTCGACGGACAGGGTGAAGGCTGAAGCTTTCTTT
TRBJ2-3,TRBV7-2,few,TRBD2,CASILTSGSIEDTQYF,TGTGCCAGCATCCTTACTAGCGGGAGTATTGAGGATACGCAGTATTTT
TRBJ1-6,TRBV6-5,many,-,CASKGGSGNNSPLHF,TGTGCCAGCAAAGGCGGGTCGGGGAATAATTCACCCCTCCACTTT
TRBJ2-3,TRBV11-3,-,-,CASSPTLSTDTQYF,TGTGCCAGCAGCCCCACCCTGAGCACAGATACGCAGTATTTT
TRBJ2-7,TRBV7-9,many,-,CASSSTPEGTYEQYF,TGTGCCAGCAGCTCCACTCCGGAGGGTACCTACGAGCAGTACTTC
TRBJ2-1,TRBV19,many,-,CASSISRDNEQFF,TGTGCCAGTAGTATTTCTCGGGATAATGAGCAGTTCTTC
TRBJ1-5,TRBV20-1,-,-,CSARDGTISNQPQHF,TGCAGTGCTAGAGATGGGACAATCAGCAATCAGCCCCAGCATTTT
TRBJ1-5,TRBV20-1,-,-,CSAVGQGGGQPQHF,TGCAGTGCCGTCGGGCAGGGTGGTGGTCAGCCCCAGCATTTT
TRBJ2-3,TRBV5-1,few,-,CASSSGTFEEDTQYF,TGCGCCAGCAGCTCCGGGACCTTTGAGGAGGATACGCAGTATTTT
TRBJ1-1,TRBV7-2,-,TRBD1,CASSRQGGETEAFF,TGTGCCAGCAGTCGACAGGGAGGGGAGACTGAAGCTTTCTTT
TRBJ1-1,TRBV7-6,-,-,CASSFGHITEAFF,TGTGCCAGCAGCTTTGGGCATATCACTGAAGCTTTCTTT
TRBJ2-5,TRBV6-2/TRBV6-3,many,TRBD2,CASSYYGVGGSGGETQYF,TGTGCCAGCAGTTACTACGGTGTTGGCGGGAGCGGCGGAGAGACCCAGTACTTC
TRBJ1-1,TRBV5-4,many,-,CASSLGMGFRGTEAFF,TGTGCCAGCAGCTTGGGGATGGGTTTCCGTGGGACTGAAGCTTTCTTT
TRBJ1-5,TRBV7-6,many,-,CASSQWARPLGNQPQHF,TGTGCCAGCAGCCAATGGGCCAGGCCCCTGGGCAATCAGCCCCAGCATTTT
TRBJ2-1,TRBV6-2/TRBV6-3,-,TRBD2,CASRRLAGGKEDNEQFF,TGTGCCAGCAGGAGACTAGCGGGAGGGAAGGAGGACAATGAGCAGTTCTTC
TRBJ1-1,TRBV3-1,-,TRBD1,CASSQETGESMNTEAFF,TGTGCCAGCAGCCAAGAAACAGGGGAAAGCATGAACACTGAAGCTTTCTTT
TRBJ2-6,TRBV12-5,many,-,CASALGPGANVLTF,TGTGCTAGTGCTTTAGGGCCTGGGGCCAACGTCCTGACTTTC
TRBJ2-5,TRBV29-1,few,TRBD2,CSVSGRAQETQYF,TGCAGCGTAAGCGGGAGAGCACAAGAGACCCAGTACTTC
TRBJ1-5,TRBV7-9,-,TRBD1,CASSLTGVSNQPQHF,TGTGCCAGCAGCTTGACAGGGGTTAGCAATCAGCCCCAGCATTTT
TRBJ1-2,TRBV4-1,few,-,CASSPGGRVNYGYTF,TGCGCCAGCAGCCCGGGAGGCAGGGTGAACTATGGCTACACCTTC
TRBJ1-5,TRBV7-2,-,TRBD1,CASSLGGQGPPQHF,TGTGCCAGCAGCTTAGGCGGACAGGGCCCGCCCCAGCATTTT
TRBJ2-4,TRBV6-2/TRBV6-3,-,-,CASSVAKNIQYF,TGTGCCAGCAGCGTAGCCAAAAACATTCAGTACTTC
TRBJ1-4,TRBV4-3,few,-,CASSQDRREIEKLFF,TGCGCCAGCAGCCAAGATCGCCGGGAAATTGAAAAACTGTTTTTT
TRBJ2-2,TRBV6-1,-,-,CATYEYPKELFF,TGTGCCACCTACGAATACCCTAAGGAGCTGTTTTTT
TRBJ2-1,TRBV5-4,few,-,CASSLPGFENEQFF,TGTGCCAGCAGCTTGCCAGGGTTTGAAAATGAGCAGTTCTTC
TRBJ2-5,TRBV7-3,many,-,CASSPRVGGEETQYF,TGTGCCAGCAGCCCCCGGGTGGGGGGAGAAGAGACCCAGTACTTC
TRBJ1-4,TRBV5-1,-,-,CASSLEGATNEKLFF,TGCGCCAGCAGCTTGGAGGGAGCAACTAATGAAAAACTGTTTTTT
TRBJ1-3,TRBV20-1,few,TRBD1,CSARQGNGNTIYF,TGCAGTGCCCGACAGGGGAACGGAAACACCATATATTTT
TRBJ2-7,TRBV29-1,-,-,CSVAFGVGGYEQYF,TGCAGCGTCGCCTTTGGGGTGGGTGGCTACGAGCAGTACTTC
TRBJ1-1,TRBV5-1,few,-,CASSLFPGENTEAFF,TGCGCCAGCAGCTTGTTTCCAGGGGAGAACACTGAAGCTTTCTTT
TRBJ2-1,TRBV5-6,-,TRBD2,CASSPGGYRFSYNEQFF,TGTGCCAGCAGCCCGGGAGGCTACCGATTCTCCTACAATGAGCAGTTCTTC
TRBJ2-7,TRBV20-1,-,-,CSASRGAPYEQYF,TGCAGTGCTAGTCGGGGGGCCCCCTACGAGCAGTACTTC
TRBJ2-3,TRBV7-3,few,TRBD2,CASSLLLAGGDTQYF,TGTGCCAGCAGCTTACTACTAGCGGGAGGAGATACGCAGTATTTT
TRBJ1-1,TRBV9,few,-,CASSSRGETEAFF,TGTGCCAGCAGCTCACGAGGCGAGACTGAAGCTTTCTTT
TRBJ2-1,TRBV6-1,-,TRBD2,CASSGGGQGEQFF,TGTGCCAGCAGCGGGGGGGGCCAGGGTGAGCAGTTCTTC
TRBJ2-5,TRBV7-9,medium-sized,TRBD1,CASSSQGEWGETQYF,TGTGCCAGCAGCTCGCAGGGGGAGTGGGGAGAGACCCAGTACTTC
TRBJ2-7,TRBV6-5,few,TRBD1,CASSYGGTGGEQYF,TGTGCCAGCAGTTACGGGGGGACAGGGGGCGAGCAGTACTTC
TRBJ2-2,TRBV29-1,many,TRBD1,CSVEHRGPTGELFF,TGCAGCGTTGAGCACAGGGGGCCCACCGGGGAGCTGTTTTTT